This note documents a single T cell receptor beta chain sequence. A few counts support this clonotype. Its binding antigen is unknown. Nothing much larger sits one base from this clone, and base qualities are not available. These data come from a study of T-cell reconstitution after alpha-beta-depleted transplantation in children (dated by TCRdb to about 2016). For context, the study as a whole: Using TCR repertoire profiling, the study quantitatively followed how T-cell immune reconstitution unfolded in children after TCRalphabeta/CD19-depleted allogeneic hematopoietic cell transplantation.

The sample's treatment or condition, from its label and the paper: allogeneic hematopoietic cell transplantation with graft depleted of TCRalphabeta T cells and CD19 B cells. The children who served as transplant recipients had been given grafts of TCRalphabeta/CD19-depleted allogeneic hematopoietic cells. Study-wide findings and limitations: The apparently early alphabetaT-cell count recovery about two months after transplant was reportedly dependent on only several hundred rapidly expanded clones derived from non-depleted graft cells. In some patients, the high TCRbeta diversity seen at day 60 was put down to recipient T cells and intrathymic progenitors that had survived conditioning. The frequencies of hyperexpanded clones fell over the following months, and after one year, T-cell counts and TCRbeta diversity were mostly attributed to newly produced T cells.

The V end gives up 1 base and the J end 1 base, leaving 8 bases in the junction not matched to a gene. The CDR3 numbers 17 residues from cysteine through phenylalanine. Only the CDR3 region is kept as DNA, spanning 51 bases read in frame from base 1. For CDR1 and CDR2, the germline V gene lists LGHNA and YNFKEQ. The library relied on PCR. Sequencing was carried out with an Illumina HiSeq 2500. TCR libraries were prepared with molecular barcoding, using unique molecular identifiers to normalize TCRbeta repertoire quantification. TCRdb applied fastp at Q25 and MiXCR to the public reads, then kept only in-frame beta chains. Merged by CDR3 protein, the rows form single entries marked with the most common genes and DNA. Here the sample has about 420,000 distinct CDR3 sequences; 15% to 20% occur a single time. The ten largest clones take up just under 30% of the sample.

The sequence was obtained from a boy younger than two who had a stem cell transplant for Wiskott-Aldrich syndrome, so the T cells may come from the graft donor. The specimen was PBMCs, mostly from graft donor cells, collected 360 days after TCRalphabeta/CD19-depleted stem cell transplant. The V gene is TRBV4-2 and the J gene is TRBJ2-5; 8 nucleotides in the junction match TRBD2. The CDR3 amino acid sequence is: CASSQAGLGGIQETQYF. Read as DNA, the sequence is TGTGCCAGCAGCCAAGCGGGACTAGGGGGTATCCAAGAGACCCAGTACTTC.